The next 30 T cell receptor beta chains were all read from a single sample in a study of siplizumab effects on memory and regulatory T cells. Data came from immunoSEQ multiplex PCR; TCRdb stores just in-frame clones and leaves some out. The data show about 87,000 clones, roughly 89% seen once. Sample: Tregs sorted from blood. Receptor source: a human donor in good health.

V gene TRBV7-9 combines with J gene TRBJ2-1, with D unresolved. Deletions cut 5 bases from V and 0 bases from J, with 14 bases between. The CDR3 spans 16 residues. Germline-derived CDR1 and CDR2 are SEHNR and FQNEAQ (reference sequence). The CDR3 DNA follows: TGTGCCAGCAGCCCGGCCCGTATCCTCTCCTACAATGAGCAGTTCTTC. Translation: CASSPARILSYNEQFF.

J is TRBJ2-7 and V is TRBV2, with 7 bases lining up with TRBD1. J was trimmed by 2 bases and V by 10 bases; bases with no gene match: 2. The CDR3 totals 11 residues. Germline V CDR1 and CDR2: SNHLY, FYNNEI. The chain's CDR3 is CATGTAYEQYF. In nucleotides, the CDR3 is TGTGCCACCGGGACAGCCTACGAGCAGTACTTC.

The chain is built from TRBV7-2 and TRBJ1-2, with 9 bases matching TRBD1. V shed 5 bases, J shed 8 bases, and the junction held 6 bases outside the gene matches. Looked up from germline, CDR1 is SGHTA and CDR2 is FQGNSA. The CDR3 covers 13 residues. The CDR3 coding sequence is TGTGCCAGCAGCACACAGGGGGCGAGCGGCTACACCTTC. Translated: CASSTQGASGYTF.

The rearrangement uses TRBV5-1 and TRBJ1-1; D may be TRBD1 (5 bases). In germline, CDR1 is SGHRS, CDR2 YFSETQ. This CDR3 spans 14 amino acids. V lost 4 bases and J lost 0, with 10 bases in between. In nucleotides, the CDR3 is TGCGCCAGCAGCGCGGGACCACTGAACACTGAAGCTTTCTTT. This encodes CASSAGPLNTEAFF. Filled out from reference TRBV5-1 and TRBJ1-1, the complete variable domain reads KAGVTQTPRYLIKTRGQQVTLSCSPISGHRSVSWYQQTPGQGLQFLFEYFSETQRNKGNFPGRFSGRQFSNSRSEMNVSTLELGDSALYLCASSAGPLNTEAFFGQGTRLTVV.

J is TRBJ2-3 and V is TRBV5-4, with D unresolved. The V end was cut by 0 bases, the J end by 4 bases, with 12 bases between. The germline CDR1 and CDR2 sequences are SGHNT and YYREEE (reference sequence). The CDR3 has 15 amino acids. The DNA of the CDR3 is TGTGCCAGCAGCTTGGGTTTAGATCGAGCAGATACGCAGTATTTT. Its translation is CASSLGLDRADTQYF. The full variable domain, with the rest looked up from reference TRBV5-4 and TRBJ2-3, is ETGVTQSPTHLIKTRGQQVTLRCSSQSGHNTVSWYQQALGQGPQFIFQYYREEENGRGNFPPRFSGLQFPNYSSELNVNALELDDSALYLCASSLGLDRADTQYFGPGTRLTVL.

The rearrangement links TRBV18 to TRBJ1-3; D gene unclear. Germline V CDR1 and CDR2: KGHSH, LQKENI. Between the trimmed V and J ends, which lost 3 bases and 0 bases, there was a span of 6 bases. This CDR3 is 14 amino acids long. The CDR3 nucleotides are TGTGCCAGCTCACCGACGGGCTCTGGAAACACCATATATTTT. Protein: CASSPTGSGNTIYF.

The J gene is TRBJ2-7, the V gene TRBV10-1, with TRBD1 identical over 9 bases. The CDR3 runs 13 residues. V lost 11 bases and J lost 5; bases outside the gene matches: 10. CDR1 WNHNN and CDR2 SYGVQD come from the germline V gene (reference sequence). CDR3 in amino acids: CAARTGEVHEQYF. The CDR3, as DNA: TGCGCCGCTCGGACAGGGGAAGTCCACGAGCAGTACTTC.

The chain combines TRBV15 with TRBJ1-1; D gene ambiguous. Trimming pared 0 bases from V and 5 bases from J, leaving 16 bases between. The CDR3 sequence is 16 residues long. Germline-derived CDR1 and CDR2 are LNHNV and YYDKDF (reference sequence). CDR3 coding DNA: TGTGCCACCAGCAGAGATCTTGAAAGAAGAGGGACTGAAGCTTTCTTT. This sequence encodes CATSRDLERRGTEAFF. The whole variable domain, remainder taken from reference TRBV15 and TRBJ1-1, is DAMVIQNPRYQVTQFGKPVTLSCSQTLNHNVMYWYQQKSSQAPKLLFHYYDKDFNNEADTPDNFQSRRPNTSFCFLDIRSPGLGDTAMYLCATSRDLERRGTEAFFGQGTRLTVV.

This clone appeared once. The chain has TRBV10-3 and TRBJ2-7; possibly TRBD1 for D (5 bases). The length of the CDR3 is 13 residues. Germline loops: CDR1 ENHRY, CDR2 SYGVKD. Trimming took off 3 bases at V and 1 base at J, with 7 bases between the two ends. The CDR3 coding sequence is TGTGCCATCAGTGACAGGGAATCCTACGAGCAGTACTTC. This translates into CAISDRESYEQYF.

The rearrangement uses TRBV5-6 and TRBJ1-4; 7 bases line up with TRBD1. This CDR3 contains 16 residues. Germline CDR1 reads SGHDT; CDR2 reads YYEEEE. V lost 6 bases and J lost 7; bases outside the gene matches: 15. Here the CDR3 reads CASNLITGQTAEKLFF. CDR3 coding DNA: TGTGCCAGCAACCTAATAACGGGACAGACCGCTGAAAAACTGTTTTTT. Drawing the rest from reference TRBV5-6 and TRBJ1-4, the complete variable domain is DAGVTQSPTHLIKTRGQQVTLRCSPKSGHDTVSWYQQALGQGPQFIFQYYEEEERQRGNFPDRFSGHQFPNYSSELNVNALLLGDSALYLCASNLITGQTAEKLFFGSGTQLSVL.

This clone was seen once. V is TRBV9 and J is TRBJ2-3, with 7 bases lining up with TRBD1. Germline V gives CDR1 SGDLS, CDR2 YYNGEE. The V segment lost 2 bases and the J segment 0 bases; nucleotides outside the gene matches: 6. This CDR3 has 16 residues. CDR3 coding DNA: TGTGCCAGCAGCGTTTCGGGGACAGCAAGCACAGATACGCAGTATTTT. Residues: CASSVSGTASTDTQYF.

This sequence joins TRBV6-1 and TRBJ1-5; D possibly corresponds to TRBD1 (6 bases). CDR1 is MNHNS, CDR2 SASEGT, per germline. V lost 5 bases and J 6 bases, leaving 14 bases between the germline ends. The length of the CDR3 is 14 residues. The CDR3 DNA is TGTGCCAGCAGTACGACCGAAGGGGGTCAGCCCCAGCATTTT. Protein product: CASSTTEGGQPQHF.

This CDR3 is CASSSRDRGPYEQYF. For the CDR3, the DNA is TGTGCCAGCAGTTCTAGGGACAGGGGACCCTACGAGCAGTACTTC. V and J are TRBV27 and TRBJ2-7; 10 positions match TRBD1. This CDR3 has 15 residues. From germline, CDR1 is MNHEY and CDR2 SMNVEV (reference sequence). V dropped 4 bases and J dropped 2; count of bases not matched to a gene: 5.

The genes are TRBV4-1 and TRBJ2-7; the D gene is possibly TRBD2 (5 bases). The CDR3 is 19 amino acids. Per germline, CDR1 MGHRA and CDR2 YSYEKL. The V end lost 0 bases, the J end lost 1 base, and 22 bases lay between the germline ends. CDR3 sequence: CASSQESGEFGRISYEQYF. The CDR3 DNA reads TGCGCCAGCAGCCAAGAATCCGGGGAATTCGGGCGGATATCCTACGAGCAGTACTTC.

This clone was detected only once. V is TRBV9 and J is TRBJ2-3, with TRBD2 identical over 11 bases. Germline V gene lookup returns CDR1 SGDLS and CDR2 YYNGEE. The trim removed 0 bases at V and 5 bases at J, leaving 8 bases unmatched. The CDR3 has 17 residues. The CDR3: CASSVGSGGAVRDTQYF. The CDR3 DNA sequence: TGTGCCAGCAGCGTAGGTAGCGGGGGGGCCGTGAGAGATACGCAGTATTTT.

The rearrangement joins TRBV18 to TRBJ2-3; the D is unclear. CDR3 length: 13 amino acids. Germline CDR1 and CDR2: KGHSH and LQKENI. V lost 6 bases and J lost 4, with 11 bases in between. The CDR3 here is CASSGRAPDTQYF. For the CDR3, the DNA is TGTGCCAGCTCGGGCCGGGCGCCAGATACGCAGTATTTT.

V usage is TRBV6-1 and J usage is TRBJ1-3; 8 nucleotides line up with TRBD1. V shed 7 bases, J shed 4 bases, and the junction held 9 bases outside the gene matches. The CDR3 is made up of 15 amino acids. Looked up from germline, CDR1 is MNHNS and CDR2 is SASEGT. The CDR3 DNA is TGTGCCAGCACGGGACAGGAGACCCCAGGAAACACCATATATTTT. The encoded protein is CASTGQETPGNTIYF.

The chain couples TRBV29-1 to TRBJ1-1; TRBD1 might be the D (6 bases). From germline, CDR1 is SQVTM and CDR2 ANQGSEA. The CDR3 length is 12 residues. Trimming removed 4 bases at V and 3 bases at J, with 9 bases between. The CDR3 DNA follows: TGCAGCGTTGGGGGGCCGGACACTGAAGCTTTCTTT. It codes for CSVGGPDTEAFF. Combining the CDR3 with reference TRBV29-1 and TRBJ1-1 gives the whole variable domain SAVISQKPSRDICQRGTSLTIQCQVDSQVTMMFWYRQQPGQSLTLIATANQGSEATYESGFVIDKFPISRPNLTFSTLTVSNMSPEDSSIYLCSVGGPDTEAFFGQGTRLTVV.

The rearrangement links TRBV10-1 to TRBJ1-1; D is possibly TRBD1 (5 bases). The CDR3 consists of 13 residues. Germline CDR1 and CDR2: WNHNN and SYGVQD (reference sequence). V lost 3 bases and J lost 7, with 12 bases in between. CDR3 sequence (DNA): TGCGCCAGCAGTGAAGCAGGGAAGGGTGAAGCTTTCTTT. Protein product: CASSEAGKGEAFF.

V gene TRBV29-1 combines with J gene TRBJ1-2; D is uncertain. Per the germline V gene, CDR1 is SQVTM and CDR2 is ANQGSEA. The CDR3 spans 12 residues. The V gene lost 5 bases and the J gene lost 6 bases, with 13 bases spanning the gap. The CDR3 protein is CSVLGGLDGYTF. The CDR3 bases are TGCAGCGTTTTAGGAGGGCTAGATGGCTACACCTTC.

This rearrangement joins TRBV13 to TRBJ2-1; 10 bases are a match to TRBD2. Germline values: CDR1 PRHDT, CDR2 FYEKMQ (reference sequence). V shed 5 bases, J shed 5 bases, and the junction held 15 bases outside the gene matches. CDR3 length: 18 residues. CDR3 nucleotide sequence: TGTGCCAGCAGCCCTGGAATTACTAGCGGGGAGAGAGACAATGAGCAGTTCTTC. Amino acids: CASSPGITSGERDNEQFF.

The chain employs TRBV7-3 and TRBJ2-5, with D possibly matching TRBD2 (7 bases). The CDR3 consists of 15 residues. From germline, CDR1 is SGHTA and CDR2 FQGTGA. Trimming cost V 2 bases and J 5 bases, with 15 bases left between them. The CDR3 bases are TGTGCCAGCAGCTTACTCGGGGGGCCTTGGGAGACCCAGTACTTC. Its translation is CASSLLGGPWETQYF.

This clone was detected only once. This CDR3 reads CASSPGAYEQYF. The CDR3 coding sequence is TGTGCCAGCTCCCCTGGGGCCTACGAGCAGTACTTC. The V gene is TRBV18, the J gene TRBJ2-7; no definite D call. Germline loops: CDR1 KGHSH, CDR2 LQKENI. This CDR3 contains 12 residues. Trimming cost V 6 bases and J 2 bases, with 8 bases left between them.

The chain combines TRBV9 with TRBJ1-1; the D gene is possibly TRBD1 (5 bases). Trimming left V 0 bases short and J 7 bases short, with 13 bases between. Germline CDR1 reads SGDLS; CDR2 reads YYNGEE. This CDR3 has 14 residues. The CDR3 nucleotides read TGTGCCAGCAGCGTAGCAGGGTTTAAGGATGAAGCTTTCTTT. This encodes CASSVAGFKDEAFF. Using reference TRBV9 and TRBJ1-1 for the parts outside the CDR3, the full variable domain is DSGVTQTPKHLITATGQRVTLRCSPRSGDLSVYWYQQSLDQGLQFLIQYYNGEERAKGNILERFSAQQFPDLHSELNLSSLELGDSALYFCASSVAGFKDEAFFGQGTRLTVV.

The sample holds one count of this clone. This sequence joins TRBV11-2 and TRBJ2-7, with 9 positions matching TRBD1. Per germline, CDR1 SGHAT and CDR2 FQNNGV. V dropped 1 base and J dropped 3; count of bases not matched to a gene: 4. The CDR3 is made up of 15 amino acids. The CDR3 DNA follows: TGTGCCAGCAGCTTAGGCGGGACAGGGCTCTACGAGCAGTACTTC. It encodes CASSLGGTGLYEQYF.

This clone came up a few times. The rearrangement joins TRBV6-5 to TRBJ1-5, with 7 bases lining up with TRBD1. Germline V gives CDR1 MNHEY, CDR2 SVGAGI. V shed 11 bases and J 4 bases; nucleotides not matched to a gene: 5. CDR3 size: 12 residues. The CDR3 here is CAAGGVNQPQHF. For the CDR3, the DNA is TGTGCCGCAGGGGGGGTGAATCAGCCCCAGCATTTT.

The DNA for the CDR3 is TGTGCCTGGGCCGGACAGGCTAATCAGCCCCAGCATTTT. Its protein product is CAWAGQANQPQHF. The chain has TRBV30 and TRBJ1-5, with 7 bases that match TRBD1. Germline V gene lookup returns CDR1 GTSNPN and CDR2 SVGIG (reference sequence). This CDR3 spans 13 amino acids. V gave up 5 bases and J gave up 4 bases; unmatched junction bases: 5.

This clone was recorded at least ten times. The gene calls are TRBV6-6 and TRBJ2-7; D unresolved. CDR1 and CDR2 from the germline V gene are MNHNY and SVGAGI (reference sequence). Trimming took off 6 bases at V and 2 bases at J, with 8 bases between the two ends. The CDR3 is 12 amino acids. CDR3 DNA sequence: TGTGCCAGCAGGCGATACCCCTACGAGCAGTACTTC. It specifies CASRRYPYEQYF.

J is TRBJ1-1 and V is TRBV4-3; a weak D match, TRBD1 (6 bases). In germline, CDR1 is LGHNA, CDR2 YSLEER. V lost 4 bases and J 4 bases, leaving 13 bases between the germline ends. This CDR3 has 14 amino acids. CDR3 sequence (DNA): TGCGCCAGCAGCCCAACAGGGATAGGCACTGAAGCTTTCTTT. This translates into CASSPTGIGTEAFF.

The chain combines TRBV20-1 with TRBJ1-1; no clear D. Germline lookup yields CDR1 DFQATT and CDR2 SNEGSKA (reference sequence). Trimming removed 1 base at V and 6 bases at J, with 6 bases between. The CDR3 covers 11 residues. CDR3 nucleotide sequence: TGCAGTGCTAGAGGGGAGTCTGAAGCTTTCTTT. It translates to CSARGESEAFF.